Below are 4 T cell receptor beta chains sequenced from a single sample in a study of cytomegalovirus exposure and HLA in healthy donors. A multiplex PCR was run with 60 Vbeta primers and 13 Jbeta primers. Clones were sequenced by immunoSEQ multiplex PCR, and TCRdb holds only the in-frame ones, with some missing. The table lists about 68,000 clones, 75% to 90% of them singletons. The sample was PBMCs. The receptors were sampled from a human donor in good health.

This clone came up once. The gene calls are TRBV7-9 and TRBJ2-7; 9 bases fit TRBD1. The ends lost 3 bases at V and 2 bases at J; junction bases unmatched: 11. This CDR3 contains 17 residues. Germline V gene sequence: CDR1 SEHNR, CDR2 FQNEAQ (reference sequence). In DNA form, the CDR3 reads TGTGCCAGCAGCTTGGAACTTCAGGGACAGGGCGCCTACGAGCAGTACTTC. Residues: CASSLELQGQGAYEQYF.

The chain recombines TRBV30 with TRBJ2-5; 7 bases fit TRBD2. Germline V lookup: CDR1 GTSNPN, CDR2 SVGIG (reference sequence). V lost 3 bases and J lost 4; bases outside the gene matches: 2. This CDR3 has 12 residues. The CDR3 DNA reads TGTGCCTGGAGCCCGGGGGGAGAGACCCAGTACTTC. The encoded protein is CAWSPGGETQYF.

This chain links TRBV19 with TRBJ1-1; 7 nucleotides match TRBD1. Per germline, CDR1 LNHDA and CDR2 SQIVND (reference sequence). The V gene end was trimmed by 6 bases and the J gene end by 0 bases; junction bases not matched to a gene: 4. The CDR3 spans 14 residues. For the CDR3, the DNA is TGTGCCAGTAGAATCACAGGGGTGAACACTGAAGCTTTCTTT. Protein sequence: CASRITGVNTEAFF.

The CDR3 nucleotides read TGTGCTAGTGGCTCCGGGACTAGCGATGATACGCAGTATTTT. As protein: CASGSGTSDDTQYF. The genes are TRBV12-5 and TRBJ2-3, with 10 bases that match TRBD2. Per the germline V gene, CDR1 is LGHNT and CDR2 is FRNRAP. The CDR3 runs to 14 residues. Trimming cost V 6 bases and J 6 bases; bases outside gene matches: 6.